This T cell receptor (beta chain) was sequenced during a study of T-cell reconstitution after alpha-beta-depleted transplantation in children. Germline V lookup: CDR1 SGHDT, CDR2 YYEEEE. The V end was cut by 1 base, the J end by 9 bases, with 5 bases between. This CDR3 comprises 11 residues. Molecular barcoding with unique molecular identifiers was used for the TCRbeta library. In TCRdb, the PCR reads were re-called with MiXCR into one record per CDR3 protein. Of approximately 640,000 distinct CDR3 sequences in the sample, over 15% were seen once. This clonotype was picked up a small number of times. The chain employs TRBV5-6 and TRBJ2-1, with no clear D. The sample was PBMCs from the stem cell graft donor, taken from the stem cell graft. The receptor was isolated from a human donor who donated a stem cell graft to a child with acute myeloid leukemia. The CDR3, as DNA: TGTGCCAGCAGCTTGCATGGTGAGCAGTTCTTC. Amino acids: CASSLHGEQFF.